This T cell receptor beta chain was recorded in a study of T-cell memory formation after mild COVID-19. Worth noting for this clonotype: Antigen specificity is unknown.

In germline, CDR1 is MNHNY, CDR2 SVGAGI (reference sequence). The CDR3 length is 11 residues. Trimming pared 8 bases from V and 3 bases from J, leaving 7 bases between. Study-level points and caveats: Later expanders leaned CD4+, whereas clones that contracted between day 15 and 85 were balanced CD4/CD8.

Constant-segment primers and 5'RACE yielded cDNA libraries for TCR alpha and TCR beta, each carrying sample barcodes and UMIs. A single record per CDR3 protein comes from TCRdb applying MiXCR to the 5' RACE reads. The repertoire consists of around 300,000 distinct CDR3 sequences, with approximately 20% occurring once and the leading ten covering roughly 20%. This chain links TRBV6-6 with TRBJ2-5; TRBD1 is a possible D gene (6 bases). This TCR derives from a man between 18 and 35 years old who had mild COVID-19 (a few samples of this study predate the infection). Cell type and time point are not known. The sequenced sample consisted of PBMCs or a T cell subset sorted from them (not recorded which). The DNA for the CDR3 is TGTGCCAGCCGACAGGAAGAGACCCAGTACTTC. Amino acids: CASRQEETQYF.